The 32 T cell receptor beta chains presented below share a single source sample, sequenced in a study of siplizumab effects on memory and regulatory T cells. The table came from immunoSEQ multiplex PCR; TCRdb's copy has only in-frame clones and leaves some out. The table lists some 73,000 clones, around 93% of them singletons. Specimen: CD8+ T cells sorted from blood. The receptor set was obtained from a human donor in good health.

The CDR3 loop reads CASSALAASTDTQYF. The CDR3 bases are TGTGCCAGCAGCGCCCTAGCGGCTAGCACAGATACGCAGTATTTT. The chain couples TRBV9 to TRBJ2-3; 7 bases match TRBD2. Germline V gene data show CDR1 as SGDLS and CDR2 as YYNGEE. The ends lost 3 bases at V and 0 bases at J; junction bases unmatched: 4. The CDR3 is 15 residues long. Supplemented by reference TRBV9 and TRBJ2-3, the full variable domain reads DSGVTQTPKHLITATGQRVTLRCSPRSGDLSVYWYQQSLDQGLQFLIQYYNGEERAKGNILERFSAQQFPDLHSELNLSSLELGDSALYFCASSALAASTDTQYFGPGTRLTVL.

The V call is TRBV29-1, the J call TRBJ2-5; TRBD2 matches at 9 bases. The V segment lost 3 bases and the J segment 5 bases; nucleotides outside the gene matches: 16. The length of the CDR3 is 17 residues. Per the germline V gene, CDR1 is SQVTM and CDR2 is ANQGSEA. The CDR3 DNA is TGCAGCGTTGACCCATTTGGGACTAGCCAGTTTCACGAGACCCAGTACTTC. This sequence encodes CSVDPFGTSQFHETQYF.

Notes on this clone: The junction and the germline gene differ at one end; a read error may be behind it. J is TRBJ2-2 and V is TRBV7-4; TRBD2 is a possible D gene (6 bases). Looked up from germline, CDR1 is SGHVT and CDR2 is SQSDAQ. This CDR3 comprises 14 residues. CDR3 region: CASIVRGDHQGAVF. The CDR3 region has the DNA TGTGCCAGCATCGTCCGCGGGGATCACCAGGGAGCTGTTTTT.

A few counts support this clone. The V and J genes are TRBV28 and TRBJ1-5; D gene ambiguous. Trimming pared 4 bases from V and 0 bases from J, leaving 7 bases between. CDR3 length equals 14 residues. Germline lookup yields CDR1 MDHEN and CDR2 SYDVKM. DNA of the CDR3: TGTGCCAGCAGTTATCAGATTAGCAATCAGCCCCAGCATTTT. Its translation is CASSYQISNQPQHF.

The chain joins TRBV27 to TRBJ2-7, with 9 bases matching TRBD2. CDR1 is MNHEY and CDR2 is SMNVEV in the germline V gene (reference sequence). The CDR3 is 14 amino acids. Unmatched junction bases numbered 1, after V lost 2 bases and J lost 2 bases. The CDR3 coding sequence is TGTGCCAGCAGTTTAGCGGGGGGGACCTACGAGCAGTACTTC. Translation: CASSLAGGTYEQYF.

CDR3 in DNA: TGTGCCAGCAGTTACTCCGGGACCTCCTACGAGCAGTACTTC. It codes for CASSYSGTSYEQYF. The chain combines TRBV6-5 with TRBJ2-7; D tentatively reads TRBD1 or TRBD2 (5 bases each). V lost 0 bases and J 0 bases, leaving 6 bases between the germline ends. The CDR3 runs to 14 residues. Per the germline V gene, CDR1 is MNHEY and CDR2 is SVGAGI.

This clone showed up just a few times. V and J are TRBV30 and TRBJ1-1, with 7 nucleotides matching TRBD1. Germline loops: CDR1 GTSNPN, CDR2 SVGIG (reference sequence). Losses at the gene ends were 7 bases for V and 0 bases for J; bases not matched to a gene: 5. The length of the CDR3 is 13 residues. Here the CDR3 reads CALTGRMNTEAFF. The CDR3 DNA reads TGTGCCTTGACAGGGCGGATGAACACTGAAGCTTTCTTT.

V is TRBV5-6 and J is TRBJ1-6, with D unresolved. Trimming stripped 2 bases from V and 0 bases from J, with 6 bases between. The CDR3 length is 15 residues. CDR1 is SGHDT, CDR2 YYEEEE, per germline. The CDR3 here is CASSLGSSYNSPLHF. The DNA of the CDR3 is TGTGCCAGCAGCTTAGGGAGCTCCTATAATTCACCCCTCCACTTT.

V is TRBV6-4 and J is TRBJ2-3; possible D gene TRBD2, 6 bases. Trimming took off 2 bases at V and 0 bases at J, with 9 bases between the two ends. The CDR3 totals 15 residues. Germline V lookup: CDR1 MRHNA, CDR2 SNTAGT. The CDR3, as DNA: TGTGCCAGCAGTGACGGCGGGGCTAGCACAGATACGCAGTATTTT. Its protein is CASSDGGASTDTQYF.

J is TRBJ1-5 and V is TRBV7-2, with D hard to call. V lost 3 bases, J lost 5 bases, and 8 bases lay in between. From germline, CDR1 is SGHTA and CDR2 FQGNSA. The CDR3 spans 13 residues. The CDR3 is CASSFGLYQPQHF. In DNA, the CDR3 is TGTGCCAGCAGCTTTGGGTTGTATCAGCCCCAGCATTTT.

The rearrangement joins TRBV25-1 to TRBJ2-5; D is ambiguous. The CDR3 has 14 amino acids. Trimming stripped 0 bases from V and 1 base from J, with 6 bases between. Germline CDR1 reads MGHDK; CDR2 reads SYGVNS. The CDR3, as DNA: TGTGCCAGCAGTGAATATGAGGCCCAAGAGACCCAGTACTTC. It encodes CASSEYEAQETQYF.

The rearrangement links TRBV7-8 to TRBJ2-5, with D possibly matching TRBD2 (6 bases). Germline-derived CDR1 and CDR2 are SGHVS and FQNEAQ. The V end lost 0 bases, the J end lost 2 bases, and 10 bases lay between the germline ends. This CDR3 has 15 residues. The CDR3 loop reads CASSLAVGGQETQYF. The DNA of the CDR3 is TGTGCCAGCAGCTTAGCGGTCGGGGGACAAGAGACCCAGTACTTC. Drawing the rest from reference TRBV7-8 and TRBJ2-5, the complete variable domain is GAGVSQSPRYKVAKRGQDVALRCDPISGHVSLFWYQQALGQGPEFLTYFQNEAQLDKSGLPSDRFFAERPEGSVSTLKIQRTQQEDSAVYLCASSLAVGGQETQYFGPGTRLLVL.

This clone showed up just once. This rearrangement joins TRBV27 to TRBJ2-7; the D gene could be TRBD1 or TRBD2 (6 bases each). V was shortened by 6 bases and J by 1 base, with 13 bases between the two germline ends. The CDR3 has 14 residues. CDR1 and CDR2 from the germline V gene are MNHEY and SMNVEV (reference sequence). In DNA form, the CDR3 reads TGTGCCAGCAGGGGGGGCCCAGGTTCCTACGAGCAGTACTTC. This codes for CASRGGPGSYEQYF.

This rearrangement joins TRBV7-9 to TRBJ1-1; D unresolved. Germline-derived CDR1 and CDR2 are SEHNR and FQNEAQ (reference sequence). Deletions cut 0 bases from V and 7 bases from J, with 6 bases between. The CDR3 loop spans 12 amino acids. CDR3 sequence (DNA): TGTGCCAGCAGCTTAGCGCAGGTTGAAGCTTTCTTT. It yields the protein CASSLAQVEAFF.

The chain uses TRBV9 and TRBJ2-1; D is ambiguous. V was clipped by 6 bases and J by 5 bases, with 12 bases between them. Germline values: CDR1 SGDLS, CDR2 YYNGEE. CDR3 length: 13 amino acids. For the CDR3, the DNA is TGTGCCAGCAATAGGTGGGCTGACAATGAGCAGTTCTTC. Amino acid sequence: CASNRWADNEQFF.

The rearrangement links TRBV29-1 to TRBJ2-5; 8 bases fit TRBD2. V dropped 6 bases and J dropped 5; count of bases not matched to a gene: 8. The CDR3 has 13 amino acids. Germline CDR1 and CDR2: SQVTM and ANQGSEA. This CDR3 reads CSVAGGSQETQYF. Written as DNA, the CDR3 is TGCAGCGTGGCGGGAGGCAGCCAGGAGACCCAGTACTTC. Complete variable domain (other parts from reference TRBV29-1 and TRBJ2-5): SAVISQKPSRDICQRGTSLTIQCQVDSQVTMMFWYRQQPGQSLTLIATANQGSEATYESGFVIDKFPISRPNLTFSTLTVSNMSPEDSSIYLCSVAGGSQETQYFGPGTRLLVL.

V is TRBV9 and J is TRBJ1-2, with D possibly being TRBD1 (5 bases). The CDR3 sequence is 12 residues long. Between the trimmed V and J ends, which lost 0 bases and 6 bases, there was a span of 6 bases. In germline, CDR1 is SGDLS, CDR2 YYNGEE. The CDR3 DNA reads TGTGCCAGCAGCGTAGGAGGGGATGGCTACACCTTC. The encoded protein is CASSVGGDGYTF. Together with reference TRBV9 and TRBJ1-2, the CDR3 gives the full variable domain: DSGVTQTPKHLITATGQRVTLRCSPRSGDLSVYWYQQSLDQGLQFLIQYYNGEERAKGNILERFSAQQFPDLHSELNLSSLELGDSALYFCASSVGGDGYTFGSGTRLTVV.

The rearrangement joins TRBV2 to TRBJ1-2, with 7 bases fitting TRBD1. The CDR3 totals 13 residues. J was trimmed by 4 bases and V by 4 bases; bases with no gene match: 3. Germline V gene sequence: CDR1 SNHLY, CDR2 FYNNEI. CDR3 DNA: TGTGCCAGCAGTGGGCAGGGGGGCTATGGCTACACCTTC. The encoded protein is CASSGQGGYGYTF.

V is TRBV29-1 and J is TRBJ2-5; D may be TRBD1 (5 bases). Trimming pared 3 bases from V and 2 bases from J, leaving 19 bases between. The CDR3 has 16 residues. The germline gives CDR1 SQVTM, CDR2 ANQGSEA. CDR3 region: CSVDRLAPTGQETQYF. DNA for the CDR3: TGCAGCGTTGATCGTCTTGCTCCCACAGGACAAGAGACCCAGTACTTC.

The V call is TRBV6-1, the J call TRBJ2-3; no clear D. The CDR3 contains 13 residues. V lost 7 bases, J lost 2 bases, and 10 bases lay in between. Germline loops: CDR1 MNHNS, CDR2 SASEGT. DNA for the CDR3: TGTGCCAGCAAAACTTCCCCCACAGATACGCAGTATTTT. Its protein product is CASKTSPTDTQYF.

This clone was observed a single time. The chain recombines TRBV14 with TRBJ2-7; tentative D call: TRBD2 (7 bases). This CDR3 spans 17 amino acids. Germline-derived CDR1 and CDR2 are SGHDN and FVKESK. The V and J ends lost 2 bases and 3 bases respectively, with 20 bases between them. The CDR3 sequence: CASSQRGGSPLLYEQYF. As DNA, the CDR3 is TGTGCCAGCAGCCAAAGGGGGGGCTCACCCCTTCTCTACGAGCAGTACTTC. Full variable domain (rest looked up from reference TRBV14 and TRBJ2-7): EAGVTQFPSHSVIEKGQTVTLRCDPISGHDNLYWYRRVMGKEIKFLLHFVKESKQDESGMPNNRFLAERTGGTYSTLKVQPAELEDSGVYFCASSQRGGSPLLYEQYFGPGTRLTVT.

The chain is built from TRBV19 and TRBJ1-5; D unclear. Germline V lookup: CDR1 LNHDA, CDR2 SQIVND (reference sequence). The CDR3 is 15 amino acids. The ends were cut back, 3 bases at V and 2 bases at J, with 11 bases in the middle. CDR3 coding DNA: TGTGCCAGTAGTATTGGGGAGTTTGGCAATCAGCCCCAGCATTTT. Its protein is CASSIGEFGNQPQHF.

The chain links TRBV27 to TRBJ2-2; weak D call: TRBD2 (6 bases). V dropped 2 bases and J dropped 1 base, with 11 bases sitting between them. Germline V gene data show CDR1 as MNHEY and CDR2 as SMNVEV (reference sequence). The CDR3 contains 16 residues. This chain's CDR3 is CASSLRAGQNTGELFF. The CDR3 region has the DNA TGTGCCAGCAGTTTAAGAGCGGGCCAGAACACCGGGGAGCTGTTTTTT.

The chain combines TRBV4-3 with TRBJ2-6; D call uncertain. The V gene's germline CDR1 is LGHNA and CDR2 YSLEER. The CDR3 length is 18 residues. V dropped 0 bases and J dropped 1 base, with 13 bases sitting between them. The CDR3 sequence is CASSQDELGFSGANVLTF. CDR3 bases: TGCGCCAGCAGCCAAGACGAACTGGGGTTTTCTGGGGCCAACGTCCTGACTTTC.

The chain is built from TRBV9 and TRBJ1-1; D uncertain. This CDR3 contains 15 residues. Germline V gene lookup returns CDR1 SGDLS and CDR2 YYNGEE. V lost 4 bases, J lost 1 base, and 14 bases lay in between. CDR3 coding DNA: TGTGCCAGCAGCCCGAACTCCTTGACGAACACTGAAGCTTTCTTT. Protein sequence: CASSPNSLTNTEAFF.

For the CDR3, the DNA is TGTGCCAGCAGCTCCGGCGGGGTGGGGAACACCATATATTTT. It encodes CASSSGGVGNTIYF. The rearrangement joins TRBV13 to TRBJ1-3, with D hard to call. The V end lost 4 bases, the J end lost 7 bases, and 14 bases lay between the germline ends. CDR1 is PRHDT and CDR2 is FYEKMQ in the germline V gene (reference sequence). The CDR3 length is 14 residues.

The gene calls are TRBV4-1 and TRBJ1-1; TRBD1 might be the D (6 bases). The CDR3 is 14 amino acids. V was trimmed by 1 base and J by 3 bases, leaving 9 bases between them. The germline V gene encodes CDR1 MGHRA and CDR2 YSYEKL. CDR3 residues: CASSQAPGDTEAFF. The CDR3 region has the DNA TGCGCCAGCAGCCAAGCCCCAGGGGACACTGAAGCTTTCTTT.

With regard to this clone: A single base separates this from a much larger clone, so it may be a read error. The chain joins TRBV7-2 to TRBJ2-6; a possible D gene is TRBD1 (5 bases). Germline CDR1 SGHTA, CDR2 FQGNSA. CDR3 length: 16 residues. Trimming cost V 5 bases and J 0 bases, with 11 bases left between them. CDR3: CASSQDSLSGANVLTF. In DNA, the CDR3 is TGTGCCAGCAGCCAAGACAGTCTCTCTGGGGCCAACGTCCTGACTTTC.

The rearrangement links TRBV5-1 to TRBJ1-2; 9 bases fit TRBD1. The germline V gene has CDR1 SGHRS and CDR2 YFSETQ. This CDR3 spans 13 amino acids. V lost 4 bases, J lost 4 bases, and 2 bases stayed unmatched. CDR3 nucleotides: TGCGCCAGCAGCCCGGGACAGGGCTATGGCTACACCTTC. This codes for CASSPGQGYGYTF. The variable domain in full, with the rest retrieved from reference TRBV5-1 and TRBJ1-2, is KAGVTQTPRYLIKTRGQQVTLSCSPISGHRSVSWYQQTPGQGLQFLFEYFSETQRNKGNFPGRFSGRQFSNSRSEMNVSTLELGDSALYLCASSPGQGYGYTFGSGTRLTVV.

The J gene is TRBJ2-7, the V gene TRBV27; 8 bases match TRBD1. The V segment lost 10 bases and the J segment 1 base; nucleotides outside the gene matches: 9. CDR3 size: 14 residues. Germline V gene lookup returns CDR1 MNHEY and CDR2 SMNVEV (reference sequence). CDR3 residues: CATLDRGPSYEQYF. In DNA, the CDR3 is TGTGCCACCCTAGACAGGGGCCCGTCCTACGAGCAGTACTTC.

The CDR3 is CASNSFTDTQYF. In nucleotides, the CDR3 is TGCGCCAGCAATAGTTTCACCGATACGCAGTATTTT. The J gene is TRBJ2-3, the V gene TRBV4-1; D remains ambiguous. The CDR3 sequence is 12 residues long. V lost 7 bases, J lost 6 bases, and 11 bases lay in between. CDR1 is MGHRA and CDR2 is YSYEKL in the germline V gene.

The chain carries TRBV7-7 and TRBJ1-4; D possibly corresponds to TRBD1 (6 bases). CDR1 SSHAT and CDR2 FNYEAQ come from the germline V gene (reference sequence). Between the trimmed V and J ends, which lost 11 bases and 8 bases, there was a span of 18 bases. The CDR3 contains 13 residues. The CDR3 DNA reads TGTGCCGTAAGGGGGGCCGGGGAAGAAAAACTGTTTTTT. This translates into CAVRGAGEEKLFF.